The next 4 T cell receptor beta chains were all read from a single sample in a study of blood T cell repertoires in COVID-19. The protocol was immunoSEQ multiplex PCR, while the TCRdb copy is restricted to in-frame clones and leaves out a portion. The repertoire holds 84,000 or so clones, with about four fifths as singletons. Sequences were obtained from peripheral blood. These receptors all come from a man of 80 years or more with active or convalescent COVID-19.

The rearrangement uses TRBV3-1 (or the pseudogene TRBV3-2) and TRBJ2-5, with 8 bases fitting TRBD1. Losses at the gene ends were 1 base for V and 4 bases for J; bases not matched to a gene: 5. The CDR3 has 15 amino acids. Germline V gene lookup returns CDR1 LGHDT and CDR2 YNNKEL (reference sequence). CDR3 loop: CASSQGTGNRETQYF. The CDR3 DNA is TGTGCCAGCAGCCAAGGGACAGGGAACCGAGAGACCCAGTACTTC.

The chain has TRBV18 and TRBJ1-5; 10 bases match TRBD1. V shed 3 bases and J 7 bases; nucleotides not matched to a gene: 6. Germline V gene data show CDR1 as KGHSH and CDR2 as LQKENI. The CDR3 covers 15 residues. The CDR3 DNA is TGTGCCAGCTCACCGGGAGGACAGGGGGGACAGCCCCAGCATTTT. This sequence encodes CASSPGGQGGQPQHF.

The chain uses TRBV3-1 (or the pseudogene TRBV3-2) and TRBJ2-1; TRBD2 matches 12 bases. CDR1 and CDR2 (germline): LGHDT, YNNKEL (reference sequence). The CDR3 extends over 19 amino acids. The trim removed 4 bases at V and 0 bases at J, leaving 10 bases unmatched. The CDR3 region has the DNA TGTGCCAGCAGCCTTACTAGCGGGGGGCCGCATAGCTCCTACAATGAGCAGTTCTTC. Translated, it gives CASSLTSGGPHSSYNEQFF.

This clone occurred once. The gene calls are TRBV6-5 and TRBJ2-4; 7 nucleotides line up with TRBD2. V shed 2 bases and J 3 bases; nucleotides not matched to a gene: 7. CDR1 MNHEY and CDR2 SVGAGI come from the germline V gene. CDR3 length: 16 amino acids. CDR3 coding DNA: TGTGCCAGCAGTTACGAGGGAGGGAAGGGCAAAAACATTCAGTACTTC. Its protein is CASSYEGGKGKNIQYF.